These 7 T cell receptor beta chains were sequenced from one sample in a study of early T cells in non-severe SARS-CoV-2 infection (dated by TCRdb to about 2021). Receptor libraries were prepared by 5' RACE. Instrument on record: NextSeq 500. Using fastp trimming at Q25 and MiXCR clonotype assembly, TCRdb reanalyzed the public sequencing data and kept in-frame beta chains. One record per CDR3 amino acid sequence lists the most common genes and DNA. Across this sample there are roughly 69,000 distinct CDR3 sequences, with approximately 8.8% seen only once. About an eighth of the sample is in the top ten clones. Sequenced here: whole blood, sampled at baseline. The receptors come from an adult who was a healthcare worker with PCR-confirmed SARS-CoV-2 infection or an uninfected control (not recorded which).

The genes are TRBV5-1 and TRBJ1-5; 8 positions agree with TRBD1. CDR1 and CDR2 (germline): SGHRS, YFSETQ. The CDR3 is made up of 14 amino acids. The trim removed 2 bases at V and 7 bases at J, leaving 5 bases unmatched. The DNA for the CDR3 is TGCGCCAGCAGCTTAACACAGGGGGACCAGCCCCAGCATTTT. Residues: CASSLTQGDQPQHF.

This clonotype was seen at least ten times. The genes are TRBV5-1 and TRBJ1-1; 8 nucleotides match TRBD1. This CDR3 contains 15 residues. V lost 0 bases, J lost 4 bases, and 5 bases stayed unmatched. CDR1 and CDR2 from the germline V gene are SGHRS and YFSETQ. This CDR3 reads CASSLGLTGGTEAFF. CDR3 DNA sequence: TGCGCCAGCAGCTTGGGACTAACAGGGGGCACTGAAGCTTTCTTT.

The V gene is TRBV20-1, the J gene TRBJ1-2; perhaps TRBD1 as D (6 bases). Germline-derived CDR1 and CDR2 are DFQATT and SNEGSKA (reference sequence). CDR3 length: 12 amino acids. Trimming removed 6 bases from V and 2 bases from J, with 10 bases in between. The CDR3 sequence: CSARRGNYGYTF. The CDR3 DNA reads as TGCAGTGCGCGCAGGGGAAACTATGGCTACACCTTC.

The sample holds a few counts of this clonotype. This chain links TRBV19 with TRBJ2-1; no definite D call. Trimming shortened V by 3 bases and J by 8 bases, and 17 bases separated the two germline ends. The CDR3 extends over 15 amino acids. Germline CDR1 is LNHDA and CDR2 is SQIVND (reference sequence). CDR3 nucleotide sequence: TGTGCCAGTAGTATCCCCGGAGTCCGTGGGGATGAGCAGTTCTTC. Amino acid sequence: CASSIPGVRGDEQFF.

There are a few counts of this clonotype. The chain carries TRBV20-1 and TRBJ1-1, with 8 bases identical to TRBD1. The CDR3 is 14 residues long. Trimming cost V 2 bases and J 4 bases; bases outside gene matches: 6. Germline V gene lookup returns CDR1 DFQATT and CDR2 SNEGSKA (reference sequence). DNA for the CDR3: TGCAGTGCTAGAACCGGGACAGGACTCACTGAAGCTTTCTTT. Amino acid sequence: CSARTGTGLTEAFF.

V usage is TRBV20-1 and J usage is TRBJ2-7; 7 nucleotides align to TRBD2. Trimming took 5 bases from V and 4 from J; bases not matched to a gene: 8. Germline V gene lookup returns CDR1 DFQATT and CDR2 SNEGSKA (reference sequence). This CDR3 is built from 13 residues. CDR3 residues: CSASTGGRYEQYF. CDR3 coding DNA: TGCAGTGCTTCGACCGGGGGGAGATACGAGCAGTACTTC.

This clonotype occurred a few times. A much larger clone lies one base from this, so it may be a read error. The CDR3 region is CASSLQAGTEAFF. DNA of the CDR3: TGTGCCAGCAGCCTCCAGGCGGGCACTGAAGCTTTCTTT. V gene TRBV6-5 combines with J gene TRBJ1-1; D not resolved. Germline V lookup: CDR1 MNHEY, CDR2 SVGAGI. V gave up 6 bases and J gave up 4 bases, with 12 bases separating them. CDR3 length: 13 residues.